The source of this T cell receptor beta chain is a study of identical twins (dated by TCRdb to the mid-2010s). With regard to the full study: TCR alpha and beta repertoires from monozygotic twins, unrelated adults of various ages and cord blood were deep-sequenced to test whether fetal clonotypes persist. To rule out contamination, replicate twin experiments were performed at different times with different library preparation protocols. General findings and caveats noted by the study authors: Zero-insertion analyses could be partly confounded by invariant T cells such as MAIT and iNKT, though diverse VJ usage argued against such confounding for most clonotypes. In monozygotic twins, recombination models systematically underestimated out-of-frame TCR alpha sharing, but the models matched the sharing seen between unrelated individuals. In beta out-of-frame sequences, excess twin sharing was weaker, because having fewer shared sequences lowered the signal-to-noise ratio. Fewer insertions were carried by abundant cord blood beta clonotypes, a similar but weaker trend appeared in young adult naive repertoires, and no such trend appeared in memory repertoires. Because the same donors could not be followed over many years, the conclusions relied on cross-sectional statistical analysis. Compared with coincidental sharing between unrelated individuals, out-of-frame TCR alpha sequences shared between twins had an excess of sequences with low generation probability.

V is clipped by 0 bases and J by 1 base, and the sequence between their germline boundaries is 10 bases long. Taken from the germline V gene (reference sequence), the CDR1 and CDR2 loops are GTSNPN and SVGIG. Including cysteine and phenylalanine, the CDR3 has 14 amino acids. Only the CDR3 DNA is retained, 42 bases long and in frame from the first base. Turning to this clonotype: Its specific antigen is unknown. No quality values exist for individual bases; no much larger clone is one base distant.

Every donor was a healthy Caucasian. The twin cohort comprised three pairs of female monozygotic twins, all aged roughly 18 to 30 years. Positive isolation kits from Invitrogen were used to isolate CD4+ and CD8+ T cell populations. The library was generated by 5' RACE. Instrument used: Illumina HiSeq 2000. A universal primer binding site was added through template switching, and the final cDNA carried a unique molecular identifier so that TCR cDNA molecules could be counted accurately. Specific primers in the conserved constant-segment region were used to synthesize first-strand cDNA for the TCR alpha and beta chains. To control for contamination, each cDNA library was double barcoded with a SMART-Mk sample barcode plus Illumina barcodes. Two successive PCR steps introduced TruSeq adapter sequences along with Illumina sample barcodes. The Illumina HiSeq platform was used with custom primers to sequence TCR alpha and beta cDNA libraries. Per the source publication's procedure: MiGEC was used to process raw reads and extract unique molecular identifiers, and MiXCR was used to find CDR3 positions. Recombination models were inferred per individual with the repgenHMM and IGoR tools using an EM algorithm. Shared clonotypes were analyzed with the tcR package in R, and sharing was normalized by the product of cloneset sizes. To study raw recombination free of thymic and clonal selection effects, out-of-frame nonproductive sequences were analyzed. The raw public data were reprocessed by TCRdb itself: fastp quality trimming at Q25, MiXCR clonotype calling, in-frame beta chains only. Rows with one shared CDR3 protein collapse into an entry with the most common genes and DNA. The authors' filters were not applied to this entry. The sample table records some 250,000 distinct CDR3 sequences; around 6.5% of these occur just once. In total, the top ten clones hold less than 15% of the sample.

These same data were also listed under a study on T cells expressing NK-cell markers. As noted in the second study: Fewer than ten donors provided sorted CD3+CD56+NKG2C+, CD3+CD56+NKG2C- and CD3+CD56-NKG2C+ T-cell subsets, whose TCR beta-chain repertoires were profiled. Among the eight sequenced donors, only one was HCMV-seronegative, while the other seven were HCMV-seropositive. To restrict sorting to alphabetaTCR-expressing T cells, an anti-gammadeltaTCR antibody was added in several experiments. In six donors, the dominant CD3+CD56+NKG2C+ clonotypes ranked among the top 10 CD8+ clonotypes, making up roughly 1.0-7.0% of CD8+ T cells. Those dominant clonotypes were again the most abundant among CD3+CD56-NKG2C+ cells in several donors, at about 25-60.1%. Whether the expanded NKG2C-expressing T cell clones were specific for HCMV antigens was left unclear. Randomly selected healthy volunteers, three men and five women, were used as the eight sequenced donors. A commercial ELISA kit detecting HCMV-specific IgG in serum was used to determine HCMV serostatus. MIGEC was used to demultiplex reads and group reads by UMI, and MiTCR was used to assemble and quantify clonotypes. To remove erroneous sequences, TCR cDNA sequences were retained only when supported by two or more reads. The tcR package was used for downstream repertoire analysis, and clonotypes were matched across fractions by CDR3 nucleotide sequence plus V segment. VDJmatch was used to annotate antigen specificity against VDJdb, with one amino acid substitution allowed in CDR3.

The sequence was obtained from a woman aged 18-29 years in good health. The rearrangement combines TRBV30 with TRBJ2-7; too little of a D gene remains to name it. The sequenced sample consisted of CD8+ T cells sorted from blood. The nucleotides are TGTGCCTGGAGTGTAACTCTGGGATCCTACGAGCAGTACTTC. Its protein is CAWSVTLGSYEQYF.